This T cell receptor beta chain was recovered during a study of response to subunit inactivated influenza vaccine. Findings and limits, study-wide: Seasonal influenza vaccination, on each occasion, was suggested by the authors to recruit few new T cells.

The CDR3 runs to 15 residues. Germline V gives CDR1 SGHDT, CDR2 YYEEEE. V was clipped by 4 bases and J by 5 bases, with 18 bases between them. Regarding this clonotype: The target antigen is unknown.

TCRdb independently ran MiXCR on the RT-PCR reads; one entry per CDR3 protein. Of 600,000 to 700,000 distinct CDR3 sequences in the sample, roughly 15% are singletons; the top ten hold less than 8.5%. Sample: PBMCs from blood, taken about 14 days before vaccination. The sequence derives from a man between 50 and 59 years old who received an inactivated influenza vaccine. The V call is TRBV5-6, the J call TRBJ2-5, with no clear D. CDR3 nucleotide sequence: TGTGCCAGCAGCCCGCCGGTAGGGCTCGGGGAGACCCAGTACTTC. This translates into CASSPPVGLGETQYF.